Sequencing of this TCR beta chain was carried out in a study of early T cells in non-severe SARS-CoV-2 infection. About the research overall: RNA in bulk from unsorted whole blood was sequenced, and chains were unpaired. Study-wide points: Matches to VDJdb favored anti-spike CD8 responses and missed private and CD4 specificities.

In the library, individual cDNA molecules carried attached unique molecular identifiers. TCRdb used MiXCR to reprocess the 5' RACE reads, holding one entry per CDR3 protein. Counted here are approximately 65,000 distinct CDR3 sequences, more than 10% occurring once; the ten biggest clones make up 1.5% to 2%. This CDR3 region has 12 residues. Between the trimmed V and J ends, which lost 4 bases and 9 bases, there was a span of 13 bases. Germline-derived CDR1 and CDR2 are SQVTM and ANQGSEA. Concerning this clonotype itself: Its antigen is still unknown.

The origin of this receptor is an adult who was a healthcare worker with PCR-confirmed SARS-CoV-2 infection or an uninfected control (not recorded which). The genes are TRBV29-1 and TRBJ2-1, with D tentatively TRBD1 or TRBD2 (5 bases each). The sequenced sample was whole blood. The CDR3 sequence: CSVVEGIAEQFF. CDR3 DNA sequence: TGCAGCGTTGTTGAGGGGATTGCTGAGCAGTTCTTC.